This T cell receptor (beta chain) was sequenced for a study of identifying expanded T cells in peripheral blood. This CDR3 spans 15 amino acids. The germline gives CDR1 LGHNA, CDR2 YNFKEQ. Trimming took 0 bases from V and 9 from J; bases not matched to a gene: 6. TCRdb's copy holds only in-frame clones and misses some; the assay was immunoSEQ multiplex PCR. The repertoire includes approximately 59,000 clones, approximately 89% of them detected once, and approximately 3.8% sits in the top ten. General study points: Approximately 1.2 clones differed between technical replicates, versus around 15 and 19 over time. Across healthy donors, higher total template counts meant significantly greater roughly two-week count variance.

A remark on this clone: Its antigen is still unknown.

No infections or other immune events were documented during collection. This receptor was obtained from a person aged 18 to 70 in good health. Sequencing was carried out using blood. The V gene is TRBV4-2, the J gene TRBJ2-4; 9 nucleotides align to TRBD1. For the CDR3, the DNA is TGTGCCAGCAGCCAAGACCGACAGGGGGTCGGCATTCAGTACTTC. Protein sequence: CASSQDRQGVGIQYF.